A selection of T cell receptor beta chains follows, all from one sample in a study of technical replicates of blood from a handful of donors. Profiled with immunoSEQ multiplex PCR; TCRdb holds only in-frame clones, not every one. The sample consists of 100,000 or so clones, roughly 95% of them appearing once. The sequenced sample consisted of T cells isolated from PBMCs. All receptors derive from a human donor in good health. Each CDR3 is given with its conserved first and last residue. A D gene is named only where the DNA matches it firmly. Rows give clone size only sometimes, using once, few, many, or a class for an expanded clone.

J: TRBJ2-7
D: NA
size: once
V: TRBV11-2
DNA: TGTGCCAGCAGCTTAGTTTCTTGGCCGTTGGCCTACGAGCAGTACTTC
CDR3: CASSLVSWPLAYEQYF

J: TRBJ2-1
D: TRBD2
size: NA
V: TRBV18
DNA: TGTGCCAGCTCACCACCGGCTAGCGGGAGGAGGTCCAATGAGCAGTTCTTC
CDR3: CASSPPASGRRSNEQFF

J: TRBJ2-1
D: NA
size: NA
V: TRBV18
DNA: TGTGCCAGCTCACCACCTAGCGGATCCTACAATGAGCAGTTCTTC
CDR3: CASSPPSGSYNEQFF

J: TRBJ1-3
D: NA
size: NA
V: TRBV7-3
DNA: TGTGCCAGCAGCCTCTCGTATGAGGACACCATATATTTT
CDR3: CASSLSYEDTIYF

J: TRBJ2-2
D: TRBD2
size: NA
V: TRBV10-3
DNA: TGTGCCATCAGTCAGGGGACTAGCGGGACCAGCGGGGAGCTGTTTTTT
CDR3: CAISQGTSGTSGELFF

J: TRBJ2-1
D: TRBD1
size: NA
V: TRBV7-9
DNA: TGTGCCAGCAGCAGGACAGGGCCCTCGCTCGGCGAGCAGTTCTTC
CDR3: CASSRTGPSLGEQFF

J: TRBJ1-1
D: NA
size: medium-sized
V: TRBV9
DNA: TGTGCCAGCAGCGTCGGGGGGAGGAACACTGAAGCTTTCTTT
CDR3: CASSVGGRNTEAFF

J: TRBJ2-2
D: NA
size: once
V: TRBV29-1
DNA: TGCAGCGTCCGGAACACCGGGGAGCTGTTTTTT
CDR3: CSVRNTGELFF

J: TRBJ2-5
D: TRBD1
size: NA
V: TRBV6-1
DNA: TGTGCCAGCAGTGCCCCGAAACCGACAGGGCTCTTAGAGACCCAGTACTTC
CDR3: CASSAPKPTGLLETQYF

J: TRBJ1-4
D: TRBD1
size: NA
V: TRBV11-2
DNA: TGTGCCAGCAGCGCCGACAGGGTTGATGAAAAACTGTTTTTT
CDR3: CASSADRVDEKLFF

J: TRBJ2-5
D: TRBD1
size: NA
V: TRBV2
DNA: TGTGCCAGCCCGGGACAGGGGGCAAAGACCCAGTACTTC
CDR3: CASPGQGAKTQYF

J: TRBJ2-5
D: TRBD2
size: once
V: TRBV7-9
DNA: TGTGCCACTGGACTAGCGGACCAAGAGACCCAGTACTTC
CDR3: CATGLADQETQYF

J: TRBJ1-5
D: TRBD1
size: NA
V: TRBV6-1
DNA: TGTGCCAGCAGTGATTATGGGACAGGGAGGTTGAAACAGCCCCAGCATTTT
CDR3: CASSDYGTGRLKQPQHF

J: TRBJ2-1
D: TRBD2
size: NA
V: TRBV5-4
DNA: TGTGCCAGCAGCTTACCCGGGAGGGCAAGGCAGTTCTTC
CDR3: CASSLPGRARQFF

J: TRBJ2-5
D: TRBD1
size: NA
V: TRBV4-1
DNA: TGCGCCAGCAGCCGCCGGGACAGCCTACAAGAGACCCAGTACTTC
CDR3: CASSRRDSLQETQYF

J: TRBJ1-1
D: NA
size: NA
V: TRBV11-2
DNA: TGTGCCAGCAGCTCACAGGTGTATGATGAAGCTTTCTTT
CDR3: CASSSQVYDEAFF

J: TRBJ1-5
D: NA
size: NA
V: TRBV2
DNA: TGTGCCAGCAGTGAGGGCTATAGCAATCAGCCCCAGCATTTT
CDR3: CASSEGYSNQPQHF

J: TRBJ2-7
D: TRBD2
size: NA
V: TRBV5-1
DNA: TGCGCCAGCAGCTTACTAGCGGGGGCAACCTGCGAGCAGTACTTC
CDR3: CASSLLAGATCEQYF

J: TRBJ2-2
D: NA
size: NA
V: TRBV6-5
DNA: TGTGCCAGCAGTTATAACAGGGCCGGGGAGCTGTTTTTT
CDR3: CASSYNRAGELFF

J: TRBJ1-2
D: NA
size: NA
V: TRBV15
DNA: TGTGCCACCAGCTTGGCTCACAAATTTCCTGCCTATGGCTACACCTTC
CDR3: CATSLAHKFPAYGYTF

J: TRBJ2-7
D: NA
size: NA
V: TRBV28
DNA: TGTGCCAGCAGAACCACCAGGGGTTTTCGACCTACCTACGAGCAGTACTTC
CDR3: CASRTTRGFRPTYEQYF

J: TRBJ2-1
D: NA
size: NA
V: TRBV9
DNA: TGTGCCAGCAGCCCTAGGTGGGGTCTAGGGGACAATGAGCAGTTCTTC
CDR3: CASSPRWGLGDNEQFF

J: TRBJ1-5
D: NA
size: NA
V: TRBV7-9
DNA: TGTGCCAGCAGCACCCAGGGAGGTCAGCCCCAGCATTTT
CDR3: CASSTQGGQPQHF

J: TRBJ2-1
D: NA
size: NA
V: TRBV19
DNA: TGTGCCAGTAGTATTGGGAGAGAGCAGTTCTTC
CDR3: CASSIGREQFF

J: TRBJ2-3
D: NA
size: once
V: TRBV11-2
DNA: TGTGCCAGCAGCTTAGATCCCACCCCAGGGGATACGCAGTATTTT
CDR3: CASSLDPTPGDTQYF

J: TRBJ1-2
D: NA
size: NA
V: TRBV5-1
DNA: TGCGCCAGCAGCGGACACCCAGAGGACTATGGCTACACCTTC
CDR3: CASSGHPEDYGYTF

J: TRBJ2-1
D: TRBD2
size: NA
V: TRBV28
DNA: TGTGCCAGCAGTTTACTAGCGGGCTCCTACAATGAGCAGTTCTTC
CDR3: CASSLLAGSYNEQFF

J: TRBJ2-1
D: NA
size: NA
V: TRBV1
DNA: TGCACCAGCAGCCTCGCGGACTTATACGAGTGGCATCTTCGCGATGAGCAGTTCTTC
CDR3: CTSSLADLYEWHLRDEQFF

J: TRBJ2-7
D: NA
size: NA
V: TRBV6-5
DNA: TGTGCCAGCAGTCCTTCCAGACTCCGGGAGCAGTACTTC
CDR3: CASSPSRLREQYF